This T cell receptor beta chain was retrieved from a study of shared clonotypes between healthy human individuals. Overall study context: Each donor's CD4 naive and CD4 memory cells filled three plates apiece, CD8 naive two, and CD8 memory one.

Sorted-subset replicate PCR reactions contained approximately 190 ng DNA, corresponding to about 30,000 T cell genomes. Measured with immunoSEQ multiplex PCR; TCRdb has only the in-frame clones, and not every one. This sample has around 2.1 million clones, with approximately 94% found just once. With 1 base clipped from V and 1 base from J, the junction kept 0 bases outside the gene matches. The CDR3 is made up of 15 amino acids. Germline V lookup: CDR1 PRHDT, CDR2 FYEKMQ (reference sequence). General study results and limits: Clonotype sharing among donors was thought likely to change with sequencing depth.

About this clone: Antigen specificity is unknown.

Selected positively for CCR7 and CD45RO-negative, naive CD8 cells excluded terminally differentiated effector memory CD45RA+ cells. Among the donors, all were Caucasian adults who lived in Nashville, Tennessee. This chain links TRBV13 with TRBJ2-2; 7 bases match TRBD1. Source material: naive CD8+ T cells from PBMCs. This clonotype was obtained from a man aged 18 to 30 in good health. Some clones in this sample may be carry-over from other donors' samples. CDR3 nucleotide sequence: TGTGCCAGCAGCTTAGACAGGGGGAACACCGGGGAGCTGTTTTTT. It encodes CASSLDRGNTGELFF.